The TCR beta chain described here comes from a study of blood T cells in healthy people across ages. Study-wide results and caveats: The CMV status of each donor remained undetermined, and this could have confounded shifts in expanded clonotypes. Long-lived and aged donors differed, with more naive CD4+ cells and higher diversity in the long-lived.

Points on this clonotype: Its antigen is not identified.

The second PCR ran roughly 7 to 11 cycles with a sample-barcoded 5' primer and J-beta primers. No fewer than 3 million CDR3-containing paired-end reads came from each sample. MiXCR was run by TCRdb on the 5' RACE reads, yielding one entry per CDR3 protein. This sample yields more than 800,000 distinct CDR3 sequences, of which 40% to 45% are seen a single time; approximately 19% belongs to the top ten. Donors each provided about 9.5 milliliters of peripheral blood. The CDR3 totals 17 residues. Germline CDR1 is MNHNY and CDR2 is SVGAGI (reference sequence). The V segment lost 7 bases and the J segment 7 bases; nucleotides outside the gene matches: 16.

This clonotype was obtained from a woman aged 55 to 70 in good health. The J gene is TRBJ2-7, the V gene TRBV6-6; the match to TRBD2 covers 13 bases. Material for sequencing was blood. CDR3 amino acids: CASTPVNPGLAGNEQYF. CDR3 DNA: TGTGCCAGCACCCCCGTCAACCCGGGACTAGCGGGAAATGAGCAGTACTTC.